The subject of this entry is one T cell receptor beta chain. Original analysis: How many nucleated cells were present was estimated from reference gene primer amplification. Repertoires were generated with immunoSEQ multiplex PCR, while TCRdb's copy carries only in-frame clones and drops some. V, J and clone size are those of that table, while D and trimming were read from the DNA. Here the sample spans around 100,000 clones, 85% being singletons. This record belongs to a study of blood T cell repertoires in COVID-19. Overall study context: Some COVID-19 samples were acute and others convalescent; all came from the United States, Italy and Spain.

Germline loops: CDR1 ENHRY, CDR2 SYGVKD. The CDR3 spans 16 residues. The V and J ends lost 3 bases and 4 bases respectively, with 15 bases between them. The sequence derives from a man aged 50-60 years with active or convalescent COVID-19. V usage is TRBV10-3 and J usage is TRBJ1-4, with a weak D call TRBD1 (6 bases). Sequenced material: peripheral blood. The CDR3 coding sequence is TGTGCCATCAGTGACCCAGGGGCCAGGGGTAATGAAAAACTGTTTTTT. It translates to CAISDPGARGNEKLFF.